This TCR beta chain was obtained from a study of monozygotic twins with inflammatory bowel disease. From germline, CDR1 is SNHLY and CDR2 FYNNEI. The CDR3 length is 13 residues. Remarks on this clonotype: The antigen is undetermined.

General study results and limits: Healthy co-twins had higher TCRbeta inverse Simpson diversity than their IBD twins. Data gave no support to a single strong signal or clonotype associated with IBD.

Each of TCRalpha and TCRbeta cDNA went through two nested PCRs, lasting approximately 16 and 10 cycles. TCRdb reprocessed the 5' RACE reads and reports one entry per CDR3 protein, with no DNA. In all, the sample yields some 440,000 distinct CDR3 sequences. This clonotype originated in a human donor with ulcerative colitis or Crohn's disease, or a healthy co-twin of an affected twin (not recorded which). Sample: blood. The rearrangement links TRBV2 to TRBJ1-6. CDR3 region: CASTGQRNSPLHF.